One sample yielded the 10 T cell receptor beta chains listed below, sequenced in a study of CD8 T cells in ankylosing spondylitis. Their antigens remain unidentified. Findings and limits, study-wide: A motif of fewer than ten highly homologous TCR beta variants was seen as apparently characteristic of ankylosing spondylitis blood.

A single record per CDR3 protein comes from TCRdb applying MiXCR to the 5' RACE reads. The data hold about 340,000 distinct CDR3 sequences, with less than 10% observed a single time. The sample was blood, either unsorted or a sorted T cell fraction (not recorded which). The receptors were gathered from a male donor with ankylosing spondylitis.

This clonotype was detected a few times. The chain couples TRBV18 to TRBJ2-2, with D unresolved. Trimming removed 4 bases from V and 0 bases from J, with 9 bases in between. Germline CDR1 is KGHSH and CDR2 is LQKENI. The CDR3 runs 15 residues. CDR3 protein: CASSLRDPNTGELFF. CDR3 DNA sequence: TGTGCCAGCTCACTACGCGACCCGAACACCGGGGAGCTGTTTTTT.

At least ten counts were recorded for this clonotype. The chain couples TRBV29-1 to TRBJ2-5; D is uncertain. V lost 1 base, J lost 4 bases, and 13 bases lay in between. The germline V gene encodes CDR1 SQVTM and CDR2 ANQGSEA. The CDR3 extends over 14 amino acids. This chain's CDR3 is CSVEGASVGETQYF. DNA of the CDR3: TGCAGCGTTGAAGGGGCCAGTGTAGGAGAGACCCAGTACTTC.

The CDR3 coding sequence is TGCAGTGCTAGAGATCCCTCCGTGGGCGCTACGAGGCAGTACTTC. It yields the protein CSARDPSVGATRQYF. This rearrangement joins TRBV20-1 to TRBJ2-7, with unresolved D. The V gene's germline CDR1 is DFQATT and CDR2 SNEGSKA (reference sequence). The CDR3 totals 15 residues. With 0 bases removed from V and 9 bases from J, the gap between germline ends came to 21 bases.

The chain links TRBV4-3 to TRBJ1-4; TRBD1 matches at 9 bases. With V trimmed by 6 bases and J by 8 bases, 13 bases remained unmatched. Per germline, CDR1 LGHNA and CDR2 YSLEER. The CDR3 covers 16 residues. CDR3: CASSRHEQGAREKLFF. CDR3 DNA sequence: TGCGCCAGCAGTCGACACGAACAGGGGGCTCGAGAAAAACTGTTTTTT.

This clonotype came up a few times. The rearrangement uses TRBV20-1 and TRBJ1-1; TRBD1 matches at 11 bases. This CDR3 has 15 amino acids. In germline, CDR1 is DFQATT, CDR2 SNEGSKA (reference sequence). V trimming: 6 bases; J trimming: 3 bases; junction bases outside the gene matches: 9. The DNA for the CDR3 is TGCAGTGCCACCAGGGACAGGGGGATTTACACTGAAGCTTTCTTT. Its protein product is CSATRDRGIYTEAFF.

The chain combines TRBV5-1 with TRBJ2-5; 13 bases are a match to TRBD2. V shed 5 bases, J shed 5 bases, and the junction held 9 bases outside the gene matches. CDR3 length equals 16 residues. CDR1 is SGHRS and CDR2 is YFSETQ in the germline V gene. The CDR3 sequence is CASSSTSGRVTETQYF. DNA for the CDR3: TGCGCCAGCAGTTCCACTAGCGGGAGGGTAACGGAGACCCAGTACTTC. Combining the CDR3 with reference TRBV5-1 and TRBJ2-5 gives the whole variable domain KAGVTQTPRYLIKTRGQQVTLSCSPISGHRSVSWYQQTPGQGLQFLFEYFSETQRNKGNFPGRFSGRQFSNSRSEMNVSTLELGDSALYLCASSSTSGRVTETQYFGPGTRLLVL.

CDR3 nucleotide sequence: TGCGCCAGCAGCCAAAGGGGGGGTACCAACACTGAAGCTTTCTTT. It specifies CASSQRGGTNTEAFF. The V and J genes are TRBV4-1 and TRBJ1-1; D is possibly TRBD1 (6 bases). Germline CDR1 reads MGHRA; CDR2 reads YSYEKL. V was trimmed by 2 bases and J by 2 bases, leaving 12 bases between them. This CDR3 region has 15 residues.

This clonotype was seen a few times. The CDR3 spells CASRTSGRSAYEQYF. DNA of the CDR3: TGTGCCAGCAGGACTAGCGGGAGGTCCGCCTACGAGCAGTACTTC. The chain employs TRBV28 and TRBJ2-7; 13 bases are a match to TRBD2. Per germline, CDR1 MDHEN and CDR2 SYDVKM. This CDR3 spans 15 amino acids. V shed 6 bases, J shed 2 bases, and the junction held 4 bases outside the gene matches. Full variable domain (outside the CDR3, taken from reference TRBV28 and TRBJ2-7): DVKVTQSSRYLVKRTGEKVFLECVQDMDHENMFWYRQDPGLGLRLIYFSYDVKMKEKGDIPEGYSVSREKKERFSLILESASTNQTSMYLCASRTSGRSAYEQYFGPGTRLTVT.

This clonotype showed up just a few times. The chain uses TRBV29-1 and TRBJ2-1; unclear D gene. This CDR3 contains 12 residues. Per germline, CDR1 SQVTM and CDR2 ANQGSEA. Trimming took off 3 bases at V and 7 bases at J, with 10 bases between the two ends. The CDR3 DNA reads TGCAGCGTTGACCGTAGCAGGAATGAGCAGTTCTTC. Its protein is CSVDRSRNEQFF.

V and J are TRBV6-2 or TRBV6-3 and TRBJ2-7; 9 nucleotides match TRBD2. This CDR3 is built from 14 residues. Germline CDR1 MNHEY, CDR2 SVGEGT. V lost 0 bases, J lost 5 bases, and 2 bases stayed unmatched. In nucleotides, the CDR3 is TGTGCCAGCAGTTACTCTGCGGGGGGGCACGAGCAGTACTTC. It specifies CASSYSAGGHEQYF.